This TCR beta chain was captured by sequencing in a study of blood T cell repertoires in COVID-19 (TCRdb year 2020). General notes on the study: Samples from collaborators originated in the United States, Italy and Spain and spanned both the acute and convalescent phases of COVID-19. The material from the prospective study consisted of cDNA or gDNA derived from T cells, B-cell-depleted T cells, or PBMCs. Subjects who had been exposed to COVID-19, were actively infected with it, or had recovered from it provided the deeply sampled blood TCRbeta repertoires that made up the dataset. The repertoires were made available in a free public database intended to serve as a resource for research on the immune response to SARS-CoV-2. The samples were drawn from two sources: the first 160 participants of the ongoing ImmuneRACE study, and 1,254 subjects contributed by 6 global collaborators. The sample metadata nearly always contained a de-identified subject ID, COVID-19 status, age in years and sex. HLA class I and class II types, where available, came from metadata supplied by the sample provider rather than from assay-based typing.

TCRbeta CDR3 regions were amplified from genomic DNA by means of the immunoSEQ Assay, a bias-controlled multiplex PCR. For the original study's pipeline: The number of nucleated cells in each sample was estimated by amplification of reference gene primers within the assay. To quantify the absolute abundance of each unique TCRbeta CDR3 rearrangement, sequence reads were collapsed and filtered. For each sample, productive Simpson clonality was calculated as the square root of Simpson's diversity index across productive rearrangements. Entries here come from immuneACCESS through TCRdb and include only in-frame sequences with V and J called. Some clones fail to appear in such tables; in the studies checked, an unresolved V gene covers under half of the shortfall, and the cause of the remainder is unknown. V and J calls and clone size are copied from that table; D and trimming were computed from the DNA. The sample yields approximately 440,000 clones; 90% were counted once. Approximately 0.55% of the sample goes to the ten largest clones.

Enrolling through a virtual design, the prospective study's participants ranged in age from roughly 18 to 90 years and lived across 20 to 25 United States geographic areas. Cohort assignment in the prospective study relied on participant-reported clinical history from a screening survey and a study questionnaire. Recovered participants in ImmuneRACE Cohort 3 were defined by two consecutive negative NP/OP PCR tests, clearance by a healthcare professional, or resolution of symptoms. Each participant in the prospective study had whole blood, serum and a nasopharyngeal or oropharyngeal swab collected by mobile phlebotomists. Additional blood draws and questionnaires over an approximately two-month period could optionally be provided by prospective study participants. Blood samples from the prospective study were shipped frozen or at room temperature prior to DNA extraction. A remark on this clone: Its antigen is currently not known. No base quality information exists; no much larger clone differs at one position. The same CDR3 can be traced to other DNA sequences in this sample.

There are 15 amino acids in the CDR3, from cysteine to phenylalanine inclusive. CDR3 DNA is the only sequence kept; it has 45 bases, read in frame from the first base. V loses 3 bases at its end and J loses 4 bases; junction bases beyond the gene matches: 4. Via the germline V gene, CDR1 is SGHTA and CDR2 FQGNSA. The full study reports these points: Clinical and demographic metadata were provided uncurated, with the amount varying by source and participant.

The sequence came from a man aged 18 to 29 who had recovered from COVID-19. The receptor chain draws on TRBV7-2 and TRBJ2-1; 9 central bases correspond to TRBD1. The sample was PBMCs or T cells enriched from blood (not recorded which). Here is the DNA: TGTGCCAGCAGCTTGGACAGGGGATCGTACAATGAGCAGTTCTTC. This yields the protein CASSLDRGSYNEQFF. Supplemented by the reference TRBV7-2 and TRBJ2-1 proteins around the CDR3, the complete variable domain is GAGVSQSPSNKVTEKGKDVELRCDPISGHTALYWYRQSLGQGLEFLIYFQGNSAPDKSGLPSDRFSAERTGGSVSTLTIQRTQQEDSAVYLCASSLDRGSYNEQFFGPGTRLTVL.